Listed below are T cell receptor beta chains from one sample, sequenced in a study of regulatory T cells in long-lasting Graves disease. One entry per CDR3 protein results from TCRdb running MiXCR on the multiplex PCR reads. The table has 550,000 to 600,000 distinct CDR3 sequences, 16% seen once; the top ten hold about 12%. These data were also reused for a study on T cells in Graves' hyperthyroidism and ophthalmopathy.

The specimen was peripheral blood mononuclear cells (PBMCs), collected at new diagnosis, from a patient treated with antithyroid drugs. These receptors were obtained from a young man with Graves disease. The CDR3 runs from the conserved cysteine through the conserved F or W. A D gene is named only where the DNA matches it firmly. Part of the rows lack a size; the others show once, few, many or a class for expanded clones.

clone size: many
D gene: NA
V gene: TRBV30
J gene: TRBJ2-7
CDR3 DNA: TGTGCCTGGAGTACTATGAGTGGAGGGCAGTACTTC
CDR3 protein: CAWSTMSGGQYF

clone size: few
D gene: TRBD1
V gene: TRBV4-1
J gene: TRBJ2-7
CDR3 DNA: TGCGCCAGCAGCCAAGACGGGACAGCCTACGAGCAGTACTTC
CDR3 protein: CASSQDGTAYEQYF

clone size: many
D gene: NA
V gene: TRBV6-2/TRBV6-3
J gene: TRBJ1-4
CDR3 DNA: TGTGCCAGCAGTTACTCGATCTTCAGCGGAGAGGATGAAAAACTGTTTTTT
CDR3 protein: CASSYSIFSGEDEKLFF

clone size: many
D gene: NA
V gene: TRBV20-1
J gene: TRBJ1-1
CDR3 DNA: TGCAGTGCTAGAGTTAGGGGCTATGGAGCTTTCTTT
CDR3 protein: CSARVRGYGAFF

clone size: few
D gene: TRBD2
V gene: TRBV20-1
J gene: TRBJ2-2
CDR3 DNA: TGCAGTGCTAGAGATTCCGCTAGCGGGAGAACCGGGGAGCTGTTTTTT
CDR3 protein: CSARDSASGRTGELFF

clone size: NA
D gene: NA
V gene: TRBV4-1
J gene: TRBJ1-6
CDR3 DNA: TGCGCCAGCAGCCCTGTGGGACCGATCAATTCACCCCTCCACTTT
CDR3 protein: CASSPVGPINSPLHF

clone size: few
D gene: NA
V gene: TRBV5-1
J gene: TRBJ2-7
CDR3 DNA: TGTGCCAGCAGCTTTTATCGGGGCTCCTACGAGCAGTACTTC
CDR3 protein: CASSFYRGSYEQYF

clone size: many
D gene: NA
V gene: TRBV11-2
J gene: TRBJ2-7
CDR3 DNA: TGTGCCAGCAGCTTAGGGTTCCACGAGCAGTACTTC
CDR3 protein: CASSLGFHEQYF

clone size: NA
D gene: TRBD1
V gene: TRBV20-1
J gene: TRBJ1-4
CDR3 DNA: TGCAGTGCTATCATACTAGAGCAGACAGGGCCAACTAATGAAAAACTGTTTTTT
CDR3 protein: CSAIILEQTGPTNEKLFF

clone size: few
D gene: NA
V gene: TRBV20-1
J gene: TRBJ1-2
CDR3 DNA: TGCAGTGCTAGCAGACAGATGTATGGCTACACCTTC
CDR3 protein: CSASRQMYGYTF

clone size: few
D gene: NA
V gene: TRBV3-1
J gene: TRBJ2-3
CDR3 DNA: TGTGCCAGCAGCCGGGAACACACAGATACGCAGTATTTT
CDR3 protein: CASSREHTDTQYF

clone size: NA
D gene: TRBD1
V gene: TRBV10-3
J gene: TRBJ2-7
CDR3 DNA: TGTGCCATCAGTGAACGAGAGACAGGGGGTTCCTACGGGCAGTACTTC
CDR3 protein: CAISERETGGSYGQYF

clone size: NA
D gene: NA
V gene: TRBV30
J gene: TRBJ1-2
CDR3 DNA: TGTGCCTGGAGGGCTTTAAGGGGGAACTATGGCTACACCTTC
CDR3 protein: CAWRALRGNYGYTF

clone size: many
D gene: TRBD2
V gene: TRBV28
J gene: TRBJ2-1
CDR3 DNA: TGTGCCAGCAGTTCCCTAGGGACTAGCGGGAGCAGCTCCTACAATGAGCAGTTCTTC
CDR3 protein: CASSSLGTSGSSSYNEQFF

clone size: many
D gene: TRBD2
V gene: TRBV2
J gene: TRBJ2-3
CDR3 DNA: TGTGCCAGCAGTGAAGCGGGAGGGTCAGATACGCAGTATTTT
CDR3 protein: CASSEAGGSDTQYF

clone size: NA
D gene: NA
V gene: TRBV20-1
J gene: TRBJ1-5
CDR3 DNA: TGCAGTGCTAGCGGGGGGACGGGACCTCAACTGAAGCCCCAGCATTTT
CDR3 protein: CSASGGTGPQLKPQHF

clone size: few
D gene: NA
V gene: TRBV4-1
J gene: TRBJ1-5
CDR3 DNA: TGCGCCAGCAGCCAAGATGGAGTCGGACTCAATCAGCCCCAGCATTTT
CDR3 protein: CASSQDGVGLNQPQHF

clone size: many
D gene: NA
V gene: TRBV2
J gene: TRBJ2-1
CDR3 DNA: TGTGCCAGCAAAACAACCGGGATCTTCTACAATGAGCAGTTCTTC
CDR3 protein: CASKTTGIFYNEQFF

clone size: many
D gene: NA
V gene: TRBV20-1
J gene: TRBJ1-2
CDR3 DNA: TGCAGTGCTAGAGAATCTCGGCAGGCCCTCGGTGGCTACACCTTC
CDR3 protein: CSARESRQALGGYTF

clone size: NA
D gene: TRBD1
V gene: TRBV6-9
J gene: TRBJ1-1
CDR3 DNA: TGTGCCAGCAGTTACACCGACAGGGGAAGCACTGAAGCTTTCTTT
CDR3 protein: CASSYTDRGSTEAFF

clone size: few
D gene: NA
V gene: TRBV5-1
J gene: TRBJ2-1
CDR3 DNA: TGCGCCAGCAGCCTCCCTAGGCGGTCCGCCTTTTACAATGAGCAGTTCTTC
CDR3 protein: CASSLPRRSAFYNEQFF

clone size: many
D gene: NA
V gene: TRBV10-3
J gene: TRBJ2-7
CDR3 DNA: TGTGCCATCAGCCCACGGATCTACGAGCAGTACTTC
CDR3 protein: CAISPRIYEQYF

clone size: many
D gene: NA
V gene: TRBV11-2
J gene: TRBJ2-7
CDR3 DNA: TGTGCCAGCAGAGACCTGAGGGGGAAGGACGAGCAGTACTTC
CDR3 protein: CASRDLRGKDEQYF

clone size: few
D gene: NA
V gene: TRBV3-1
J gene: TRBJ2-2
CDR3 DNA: TGTGCCAGCGTGGTCCCGAACACCGGGGAGCTGTTTTTT
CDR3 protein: CASVVPNTGELFF

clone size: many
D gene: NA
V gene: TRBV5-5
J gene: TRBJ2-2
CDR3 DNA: TGTGCCAGCAGCTTGGAGTGGATGCGAACCGGGGAGCTGTTTTTT
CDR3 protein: CASSLEWMRTGELFF

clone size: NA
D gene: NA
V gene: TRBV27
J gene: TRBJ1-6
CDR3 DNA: TGTGCCAGCAGTTTACAATCCTATAATTCACCCCTCCACTTT
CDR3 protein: CASSLQSYNSPLHF

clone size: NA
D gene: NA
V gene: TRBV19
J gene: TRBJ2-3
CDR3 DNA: TGTGCCAGTAATAAAGCGGGCAGTAGCACAGATACGCAGTATTTT
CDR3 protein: CASNKAGSSTDTQYF

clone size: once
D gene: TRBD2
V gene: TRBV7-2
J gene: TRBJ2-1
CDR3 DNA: TGTGCCAGCAGTCGGACTAGCGGGACTATATGCTCCTACAATGAGCAGTTCTTC
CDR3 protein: CASSRTSGTICSYNEQFF

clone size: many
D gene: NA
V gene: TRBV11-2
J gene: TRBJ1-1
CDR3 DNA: TGTGCCAGCAGCTTAGCTGGAGCCAGGGGAGCTTTCTTT
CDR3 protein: CASSLAGARGAFF

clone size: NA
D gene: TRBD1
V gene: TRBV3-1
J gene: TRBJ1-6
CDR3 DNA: TGTGCCAGCAGCCAAGGAACAGGGGGCTTTAATTCACCCCTCCACTTT
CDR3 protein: CASSQGTGGFNSPLHF

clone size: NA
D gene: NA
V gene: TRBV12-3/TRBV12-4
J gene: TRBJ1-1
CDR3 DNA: TGTGCCGGCAGTCTTTGGGAGGGCAGCCCGAACACTGAAGCTTTCTTT
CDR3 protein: CAGSLWEGSPNTEAFF

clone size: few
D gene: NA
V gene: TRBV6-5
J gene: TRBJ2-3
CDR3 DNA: TGTGCCAGCAGTTATGAGGGACTGACAGATACGCAGTATTTT
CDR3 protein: CASSYEGLTDTQYF

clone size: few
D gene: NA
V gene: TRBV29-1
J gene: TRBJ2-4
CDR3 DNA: TGCAGCGTTGAATTGGGAAACATTCAGTACTTC
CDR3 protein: CSVELGNIQYF

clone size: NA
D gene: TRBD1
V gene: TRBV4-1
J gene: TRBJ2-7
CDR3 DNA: TGCGCCAGCAGCCGTATCGGGACAGGGGGCGACGAGCAGTACTTC
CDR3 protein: CASSRIGTGGDEQYF

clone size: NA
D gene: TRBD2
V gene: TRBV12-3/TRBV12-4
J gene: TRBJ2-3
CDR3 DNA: TGTGCCAGCAGTTTAAAAGCGGGAGGGCCAGATACGCAGTATTTT
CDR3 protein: CASSLKAGGPDTQYF

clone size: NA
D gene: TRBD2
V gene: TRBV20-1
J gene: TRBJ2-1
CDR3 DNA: TGCAGTGCTAGAGTGTGGGCGGGAGTTTACAATGAGCAGTTCTTC
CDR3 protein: CSARVWAGVYNEQFF

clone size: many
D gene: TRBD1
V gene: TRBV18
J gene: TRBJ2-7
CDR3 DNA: TGTGCCAGCTCACCACCGGGACAGGGTCACTACGAGCAGTACTTC
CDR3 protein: CASSPPGQGHYEQYF

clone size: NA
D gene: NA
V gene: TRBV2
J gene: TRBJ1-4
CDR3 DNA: TGTGCCAGCAGTGCTCGAACTGGGTCAGGGGAAAAACTGTTTTTT
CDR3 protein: CASSARTGSGEKLFF

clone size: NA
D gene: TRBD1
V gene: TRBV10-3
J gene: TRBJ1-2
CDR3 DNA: TGTGCCATCAGTAGCGGGACAGCCTATGGCTACACCTTC
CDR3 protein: CAISSGTAYGYTF

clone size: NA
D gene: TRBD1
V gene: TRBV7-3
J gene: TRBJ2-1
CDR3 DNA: TGTGCCAGCAGCCAAGGGACAGGGTATGCCGATGAGCAGTTCTTC
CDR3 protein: CASSQGTGYADEQFF

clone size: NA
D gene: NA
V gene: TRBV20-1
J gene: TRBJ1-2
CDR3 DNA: TGCAGCGTTGATATCGGATTCGGCTACACCTTC
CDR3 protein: CSVDIGFGYTF

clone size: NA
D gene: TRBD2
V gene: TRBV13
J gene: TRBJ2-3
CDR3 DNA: TGTGCCGGCAGCTTAGGCCTGATAGCGGGAGACACAGATACGCAGTATTTT
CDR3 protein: CAGSLGLIAGDTDTQYF

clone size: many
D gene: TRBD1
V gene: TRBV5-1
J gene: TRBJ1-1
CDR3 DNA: TGCGCCAGCAGCTATATTACAGGGGCCACTGAAGCTTTCTTT
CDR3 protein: CASSYITGATEAFF

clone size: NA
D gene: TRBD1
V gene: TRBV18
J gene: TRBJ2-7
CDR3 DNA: TGTGCCAGCTCACCGGAATCTGGGACAGGGGATTACTCCTACGAGCAGTACTTC
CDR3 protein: CASSPESGTGDYSYEQYF

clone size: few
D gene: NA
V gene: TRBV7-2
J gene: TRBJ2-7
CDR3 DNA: TGTGCCAGCAGCTTAATACGGCATAAAGAGCAGTACTTC
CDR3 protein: CASSLIRHKEQYF

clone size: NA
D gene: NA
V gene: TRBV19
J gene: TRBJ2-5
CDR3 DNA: TGTGCCAGTAGTATTGAAGGGGACCACGGCCAAGAGACCCAGTACTTC
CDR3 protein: CASSIEGDHGQETQYF

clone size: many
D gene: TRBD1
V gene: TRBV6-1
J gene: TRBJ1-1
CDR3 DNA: TGTGCCAGCATTGACGCCGGGACAGCGAACACTGAAGCTTTCTTT
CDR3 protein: CASIDAGTANTEAFF